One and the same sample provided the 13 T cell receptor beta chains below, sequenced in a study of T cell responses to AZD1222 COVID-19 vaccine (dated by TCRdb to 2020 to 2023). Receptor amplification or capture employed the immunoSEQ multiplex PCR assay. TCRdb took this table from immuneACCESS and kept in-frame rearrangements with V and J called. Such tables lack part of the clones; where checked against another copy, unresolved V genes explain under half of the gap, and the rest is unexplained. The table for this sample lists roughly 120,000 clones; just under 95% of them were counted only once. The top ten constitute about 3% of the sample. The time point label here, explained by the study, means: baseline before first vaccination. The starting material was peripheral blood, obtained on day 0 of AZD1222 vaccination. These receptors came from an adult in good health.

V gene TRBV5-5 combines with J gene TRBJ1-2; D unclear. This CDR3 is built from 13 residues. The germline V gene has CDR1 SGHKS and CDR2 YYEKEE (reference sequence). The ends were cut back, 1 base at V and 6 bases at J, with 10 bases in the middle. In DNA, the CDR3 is TGTGCCAGCAGCTTGACACAGTATCATGGCTACACCTTC. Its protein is CASSLTQYHGYTF. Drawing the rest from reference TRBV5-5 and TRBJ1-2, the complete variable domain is DAGVTQSPTHLIKTRGQQVTLRCSPISGHKSVSWYQQVLGQGPQFIFQYYEKEERGRGNFPDRFSARQFPNYSSELNVNALLLGDSALYLCASSLTQYHGYTFGSGTRLTVV.

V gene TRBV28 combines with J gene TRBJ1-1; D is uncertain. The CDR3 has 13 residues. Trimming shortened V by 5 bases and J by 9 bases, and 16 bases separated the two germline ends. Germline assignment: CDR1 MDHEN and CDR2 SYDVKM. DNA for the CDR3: TGTGCCAGCAGTCCGTCTTTGGTAGGTAAAGCTTTCTTT. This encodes CASSPSLVGKAFF.

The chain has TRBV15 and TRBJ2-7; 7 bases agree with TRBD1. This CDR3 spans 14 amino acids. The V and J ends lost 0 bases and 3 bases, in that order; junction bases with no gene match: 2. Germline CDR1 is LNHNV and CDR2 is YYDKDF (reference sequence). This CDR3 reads CATSREGQNYEQYF. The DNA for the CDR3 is TGTGCCACCAGCAGAGAGGGACAGAACTACGAGCAGTACTTC.

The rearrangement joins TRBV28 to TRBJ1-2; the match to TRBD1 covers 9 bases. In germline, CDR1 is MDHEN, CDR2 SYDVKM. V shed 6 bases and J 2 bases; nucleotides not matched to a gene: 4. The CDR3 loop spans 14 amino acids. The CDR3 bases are TGTGCCAGCAGAGGACAGGGGATCAACTATGGCTACACCTTC. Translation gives CASRGQGINYGYTF.

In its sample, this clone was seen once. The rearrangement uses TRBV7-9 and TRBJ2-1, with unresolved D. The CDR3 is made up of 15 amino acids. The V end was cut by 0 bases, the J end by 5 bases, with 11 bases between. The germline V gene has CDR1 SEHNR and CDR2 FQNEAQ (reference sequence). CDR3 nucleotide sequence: TGTGCCAGCAGCTTAGCCTGGCAGGTAAACAATGAGCAGTTCTTC. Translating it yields CASSLAWQVNNEQFF.

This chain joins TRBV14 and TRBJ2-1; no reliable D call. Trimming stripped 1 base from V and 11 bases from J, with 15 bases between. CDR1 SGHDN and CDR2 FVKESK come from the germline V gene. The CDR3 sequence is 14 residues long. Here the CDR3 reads CASSQVDLSPQQFF. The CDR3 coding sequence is TGTGCCAGCAGCCAAGTCGATTTGTCACCTCAGCAGTTCTTC. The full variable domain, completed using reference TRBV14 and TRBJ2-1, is EAGVTQFPSHSVIEKGQTVTLRCDPISGHDNLYWYRRVMGKEIKFLLHFVKESKQDESGMPNNRFLAERTGGTYSTLKVQPAELEDSGVYFCASSQVDLSPQQFFGPGTRLTVL.

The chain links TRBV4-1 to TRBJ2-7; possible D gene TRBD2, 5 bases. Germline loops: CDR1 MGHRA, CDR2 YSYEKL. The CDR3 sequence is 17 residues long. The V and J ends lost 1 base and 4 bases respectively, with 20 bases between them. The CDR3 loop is CASSQGTWSQTGYEQYF. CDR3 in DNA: TGCGCCAGCAGCCAAGGCACTTGGTCACAGACGGGGTACGAGCAGTACTTC.

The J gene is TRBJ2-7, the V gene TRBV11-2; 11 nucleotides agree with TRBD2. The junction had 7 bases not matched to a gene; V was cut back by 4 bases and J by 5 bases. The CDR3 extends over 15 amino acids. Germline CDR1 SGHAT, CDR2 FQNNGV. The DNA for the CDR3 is TGTGCCAGCAGCTCCATTAGCGGGAGGGCCAACGAGCAGTACTTC. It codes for CASSSISGRANEQYF.

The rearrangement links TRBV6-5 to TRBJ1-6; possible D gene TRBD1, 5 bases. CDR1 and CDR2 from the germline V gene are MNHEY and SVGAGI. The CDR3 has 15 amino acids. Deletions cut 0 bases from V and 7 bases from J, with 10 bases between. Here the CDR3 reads CASSYSRQRNSPLHF. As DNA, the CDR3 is TGTGCCAGCAGTTACTCGAGACAGCGGAATTCACCCCTCCACTTT.

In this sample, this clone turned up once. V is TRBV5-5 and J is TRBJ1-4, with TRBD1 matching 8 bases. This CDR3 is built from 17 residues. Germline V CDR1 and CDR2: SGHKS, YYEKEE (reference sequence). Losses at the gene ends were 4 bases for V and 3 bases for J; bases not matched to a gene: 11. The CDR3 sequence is CASSLPRQGAPNEKLFF. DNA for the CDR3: TGTGCCAGCAGCCTACCTCGGCAGGGGGCACCTAATGAAAAACTGTTTTTT.

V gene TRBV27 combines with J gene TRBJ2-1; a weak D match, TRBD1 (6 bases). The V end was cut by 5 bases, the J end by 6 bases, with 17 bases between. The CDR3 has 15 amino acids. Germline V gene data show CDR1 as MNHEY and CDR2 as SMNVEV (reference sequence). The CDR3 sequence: CASSPAETGPNEQFF. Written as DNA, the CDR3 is TGTGCCAGCAGTCCGGCCGAGACAGGCCCCAATGAGCAGTTCTTC.

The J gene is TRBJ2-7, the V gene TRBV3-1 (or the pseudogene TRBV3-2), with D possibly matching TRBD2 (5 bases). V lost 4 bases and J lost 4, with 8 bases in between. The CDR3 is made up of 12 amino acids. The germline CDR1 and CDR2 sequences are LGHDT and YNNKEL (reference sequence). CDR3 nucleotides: TGTGCCAGCAGCCTGCGGGCATACGAGCAGTACTTC. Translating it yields CASSLRAYEQYF.

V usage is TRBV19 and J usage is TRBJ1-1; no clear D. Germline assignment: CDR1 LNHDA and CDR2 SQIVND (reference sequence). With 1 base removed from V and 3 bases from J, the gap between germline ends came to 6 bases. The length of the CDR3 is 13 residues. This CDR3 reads CASSIGGDTEAFF. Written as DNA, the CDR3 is TGTGCCAGTAGTATAGGTGGGGACACTGAAGCTTTCTTT.